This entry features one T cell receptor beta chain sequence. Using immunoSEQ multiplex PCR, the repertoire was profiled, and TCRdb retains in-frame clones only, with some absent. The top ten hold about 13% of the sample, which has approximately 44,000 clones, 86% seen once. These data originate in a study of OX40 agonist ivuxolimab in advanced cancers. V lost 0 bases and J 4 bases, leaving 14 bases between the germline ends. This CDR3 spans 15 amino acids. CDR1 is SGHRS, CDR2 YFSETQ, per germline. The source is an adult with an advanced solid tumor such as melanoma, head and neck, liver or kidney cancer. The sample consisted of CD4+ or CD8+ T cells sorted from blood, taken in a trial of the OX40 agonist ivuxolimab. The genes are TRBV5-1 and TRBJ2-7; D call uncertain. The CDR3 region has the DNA TGCGCCAGCAGCTTGGGTCTGTCCGGATTATACGAGCAGTACTTC. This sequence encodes CASSLGLSGLYEQYF. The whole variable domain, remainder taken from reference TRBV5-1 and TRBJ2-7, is KAGVTQTPRYLIKTRGQQVTLSCSPISGHRSVSWYQQTPGQGLQFLFEYFSETQRNKGNFPGRFSGRQFSNSRSEMNVSTLELGDSALYLCASSLGLSGLYEQYFGPGTRLTVT.